Listed below are T cell receptor beta chains from one sample, sequenced in a study of T cells in Graves' hyperthyroidism and ophthalmopathy. TCRdb called the multiplex PCR reads again in MiXCR, with one record for every CDR3 protein. The data show around 190,000 distinct CDR3 sequences, with about 17% seen just once and around 48% held by the top ten. The material sequenced was blood. These receptors originate from a woman between 45 and 65 years old with Graves' hyperthyroidism. The conserved cysteine and the conserved F or W are not part of the CDR3 here. Fields, in order: CDR3 protein, V gene, J gene.

ASSPGSNQPQH	TRBV2	TRBJ1-5
AWRDRQFTEAF	TRBV30	TRBJ1-1
ASSFFIGGRHNTEAF	TRBV12-3/TRBV12-4	TRBJ1-1
ATSDPGARGPYEQY	TRBV24-1	TRBJ2-7
ASSALQGDQPQH	TRBV2	TRBJ1-5
ASSQDSAGSSYNEQF	TRBV4-1	TRBJ2-1
SARVSPTSGYSTDTQY	TRBV20-1	TRBJ2-3
ASSAGTVPEKLF	TRBV9	TRBJ1-4
ASSGGLAQTDTQY	TRBV5-1	TRBJ2-3
ASRPDTNVGNQPQH	TRBV6-1	TRBJ1-5
SASPTSGSGHTQY	TRBV20-1	TRBJ2-3
AITVRGNTEAF	TRBV10-3	TRBJ1-1
ASSLAPTGGETQY	TRBV12-3/TRBV12-4	TRBJ2-5
SARELDSRAYNEQF	TRBV20-1	TRBJ2-1
ASSVEGVMNTEAF	TRBV9	TRBJ1-1
SATSSGRAVGEQY	TRBV20-1	TRBJ2-7